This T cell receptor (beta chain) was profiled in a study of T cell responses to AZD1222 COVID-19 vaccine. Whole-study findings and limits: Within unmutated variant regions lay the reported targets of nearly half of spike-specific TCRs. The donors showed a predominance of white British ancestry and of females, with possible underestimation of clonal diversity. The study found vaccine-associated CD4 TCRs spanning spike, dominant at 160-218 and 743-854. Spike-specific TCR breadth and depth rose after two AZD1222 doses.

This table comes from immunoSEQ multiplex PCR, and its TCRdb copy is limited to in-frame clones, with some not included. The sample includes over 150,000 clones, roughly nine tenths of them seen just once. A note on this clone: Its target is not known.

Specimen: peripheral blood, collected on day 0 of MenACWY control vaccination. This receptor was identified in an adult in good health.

CDR3 nucleotide sequence: TGTGCCAGCAACATGGGACAGGCTAATGAAAAACTGTTTTTT. It translates to CASNMGQANEKLFF. V and J are TRBV7-9 and TRBJ1-4; 8 nucleotides line up with TRBD1. Germline trimming cut 7 bases from V and 3 bases from J; bases unmatched to any gene: 4. Germline V gives CDR1 SEHNR, CDR2 FQNEAQ (reference sequence). The CDR3 loop spans 14 amino acids.